A selection of T cell receptor beta chains follows, all from one sample in a study of cytomegalovirus exposure and HLA in healthy donors. This table comes from immunoSEQ multiplex PCR, and its TCRdb copy is limited to in-frame clones, with some not included. Of 150,000 or so clones listed, 80% to 90% are singletons. The sequencing input was PBMCs. The origin of the receptors is a man aged 18 to 30 in good health and CMV-seropositive. Both conserved end residues are part of each CDR3. Fields, in order: clone size, D gene, V gene, J gene, CDR3 protein, CDR3 DNA. The D gene is left open where the match is weak. Clone size appears in some rows only: once, few, many, or a class for an expanded clone.

>.|TRBD2|TRBV10-3|TRBJ2-7
CAISELAGFPYEQYF
TGTGCCATCAGTGAACTAGCGGGGTTTCCCTACGAGCAGTACTTC
>.|TRBD2|TRBV9|TRBJ2-1
CASRGTSGGAGEQFF
TGTGCCAGCAGAGGGACTAGCGGGGGGGCCGGTGAGCAGTTCTTC
>.|.|TRBV11-2|TRBJ1-1
CASSLESGASEAFF
TGTGCCAGCAGCTTAGAATCAGGGGCGAGTGAAGCTTTCTTT
>once|.|TRBV2|TRBJ2-7
CASSDSTTLSYEQYF
TGTGCCAGCAGTGATTCGACGACTCTATCCTACGAGCAGTACTTC
>.|.|TRBV2|TRBJ2-3
CASRDSGPYTQYF
TGTGCCAGCAGAGACAGTGGGCCCTATACGCAGTATTTT
>.|.|TRBV2|TRBJ1-6
CASILRSGDNSPLHF
TGTGCCAGCATCCTTAGGAGCGGAGATAATTCACCCCTCCACTTT
>.|TRBD2|TRBV6-5|TRBJ2-1
CASSSPTSGYGNEQFF
TGTGCCAGCAGTTCCCCGACTAGCGGCTACGGAAATGAGCAGTTCTTC
>.|.|TRBV5-1|TRBJ1-1
CASSLWSGGVSMNTEAFF
TGCGCCAGCAGCTTGTGGTCAGGAGGCGTAAGCATGAACACTGAAGCTTTCTTT
>.|.|TRBV11-2|TRBJ2-1
CASSLPAAASYNEQFF
TGTGCCAGCAGCTTACCGGCAGCGGCTTCCTACAATGAGCAGTTCTTC
>.|TRBD2|TRBV5-5|TRBJ2-5
CASSLPGGNQETQYF
TGTGCCAGCAGCCTTCCGGGGGGAAATCAAGAGACCCAGTACTTC
>.|.|TRBV13|TRBJ1-2
CASSLEGGGAGYTF
TGTGCCAGCAGCTTAGAGGGAGGCGGGGCTGGCTACACCTTC
>.|TRBD2|TRBV5-4|TRBJ2-5
CASSLAGLAGREETQYF
TGTGCCAGCAGCTTGGCCGGGCTAGCGGGCAGGGAAGAGACCCAGTACTTC
>.|.|TRBV6-5|TRBJ1-5
CASRVGDSNQPQHF
TGTGCCAGCAGGGTAGGGGATAGCAATCAGCCCCAGCATTTT
>once|TRBD2|TRBV4-3|TRBJ2-5
CASSQDRLLAGVQETQYF
TGCGCCAGCAGCCAAGATAGGTTACTAGCGGGGGTCCAAGAGACCCAGTACTTC
>.|TRBD1|TRBV25-1|TRBJ2-2
CATKAQGANTGELFF
TGTGCCACCAAAGCTCAGGGGGCGAACACCGGGGAGCTGTTTTTT
>.|TRBD1|TRBV11-1|TRBJ2-3
CASSSGPQQGATDTQYF
TGTGCCAGCAGCTCTGGTCCCCAGCAGGGGGCCACAGATACGCAGTATTTT
>.|TRBD2|TRBV28|TRBJ2-7
CASSISGGGYEQYF
TGTGCCAGCAGTATTAGCGGGGGGGGCTACGAGCAGTACTTC
>.|.|TRBV5-1|TRBJ2-5
CASSLETRLRETQYF
TGCGCCAGCAGCCTCGAGACTAGGCTGCGGGAGACCCAGTACTTC
>.|TRBD2|TRBV7-3|TRBJ2-1
CASSPRLAGDEQFF
TGTGCCAGCAGCCCGCGACTAGCGGGGGATGAGCAGTTCTTC
>.|.|TRBV5-6|TRBJ1-2
CASSSRMGALDGYTF
TGTGCCAGCAGCTCCCGGATGGGGGCGCTGGACGGCTACACCTTC
>.|.|TRBV11-2|TRBJ2-3
CASSLDIGQADTQYF
TGTGCCAGCAGCTTAGATATAGGTCAGGCAGATACGCAGTATTTT
>few|TRBD2|TRBV9|TRBJ2-5
CASSGGLSQETQYF
TGTGCCAGTAGCGGGGGGCTGAGCCAAGAGACCCAGTACTTC
>.|.|TRBV7-9|TRBJ2-5
CASRPTGPRETQYF
TGTGCCAGCAGACCGACAGGCCCTCGAGAGACCCAGTACTTC
>.|TRBD1|TRBV5-6|TRBJ1-2
CASSLDRAPSQARF
TGTGCCAGCAGCCTTGACAGGGCCCCCTCTCAGGCACGCTTC
>.|.|TRBV18|TRBJ2-7
CASSPLSDYEQYF
TGTGCCAGCTCACCGCTTAGTGACTACGAGCAGTACTTC
>few|TRBD1|TRBV10-1|TRBJ2-5
CASTLDRASETQYF
TGCGCCAGCACCCTGGACAGGGCGAGCGAGACCCAGTACTTC
>.|.|TRBV6-5|TRBJ2-2
CASSYSSAGELFF
TGTGCCAGCAGTTACTCGTCCGCCGGGGAGCTGTTTTTT
>.|TRBD1|TRBV19|TRBJ2-7
CASSIKDRPYEQYF
TGTGCCAGTAGTATCAAGGACAGGCCGTACGAGCAGTACTTC
>.|.|TRBV19|TRBJ2-7
CASSPADRPDYEQYF
TGTGCCAGTAGTCCCGCGGACAGACCTGACTACGAGCAGTACTTC
>.|TRBD1|TRBV5-3|TRBJ2-1
CARSLDRGEPTYNEQFF
TGTGCCAGAAGCTTGGACAGGGGCGAACCCACCTACAATGAGCAGTTCTTC
>few|.|TRBV5-4|TRBJ1-2
CASSLDVGSNYGYTF
TGTGCCAGCAGCTTGGATGTCGGTTCTAACTATGGCTACACCTTC
>.|.|TRBV12-5|TRBJ2-5
CASGLQVTQTQYF
TGTGCTAGTGGTTTGCAGGTTACCCAGACCCAGTACTTC
>.|TRBD1|TRBV2|TRBJ2-7
CASRLTGGEQYF
TGTGCCAGCAGATTAACAGGGGGCGAGCAGTACTTC
>.|.|TRBV21-1|TRBJ2-5
CASSKMRVGETQYF
TGTGCCAGCAGCAAAATGAGGGTTGGAGAGACCCAGTACTTC
>.|TRBD2|TRBV7-8|TRBJ2-1
CASTSRRGGRGNEQFF
TGTGCCAGCACATCCAGGCGGGGGGGCCGCGGAAATGAGCAGTTCTTC
>.|.|TRBV4-2|TRBJ1-4
CASSQVSGKNEKLFF
TGTGCCAGCAGCCAAGTGTCGGGGAAGAATGAAAAACTGTTTTTT
>.|TRBD1|TRBV30|TRBJ1-4
CAWSVRTGGREKLFF
TGTGCCTGGAGTGTAAGGACAGGCGGTCGAGAAAAACTGTTTTTT
>.|.|TRBV30|TRBJ2-1
CAWSGGVKSSYNEQFF
TGTGCCTGGAGTGGGGGGGTGAAAAGCTCCTACAATGAGCAGTTCTTC
>.|TRBD1|TRBV4-1|TRBJ2-3
CASRQSGTGVADTQYF
TGCGCCAGCAGGCAATCCGGGACAGGGGTGGCAGATACGCAGTATTTT
>.|.|TRBV5-4|TRBJ1-1
CASSRTGTDEAFF
TGTGCCAGCAGCCGAACAGGGACGGATGAAGCTTTCTTT
>.|TRBD2|TRBV10-2|TRBJ2-3
CASSPQAGGGDTQYF
TGCGCCAGCAGCCCTCAAGCGGGGGGGGGAGATACGCAGTATTTT
>.|.|TRBV19|TRBJ1-5
CASRLSGEAHQPQHF
TGTGCCAGTAGATTATCAGGGGAAGCCCATCAGCCCCAGCATTTT
>once|.|TRBV7-9|TRBJ1-1
CASSPGHPVEAFF
TGTGCCAGCAGCCCGGGACACCCAGTAGAAGCTTTCTTT
>once|TRBD1|TRBV5-1|TRBJ1-1
CASSSGQGDTEAFF
TGCGCCAGCAGCTCGGGACAGGGAGACACTGAAGCTTTCTTT
>once|.|TRBV2|TRBJ1-1
CASSVHRGTEAFF
TGTGCCAGCAGTGTTCATAGGGGCACTGAAGCTTTCTTT
>.|TRBD2|TRBV19|TRBJ2-1
CASSIETSGVFNEQFF
TGTGCCAGTAGTATAGAAACTAGCGGGGTCTTCAATGAGCAGTTCTTC
>.|.|TRBV14|TRBJ2-7
CASSQDTGSYEQYF
TGTGCCAGCAGCCAAGATACAGGCTCCTACGAGCAGTACTTC
>once|TRBD1|TRBV7-2|TRBJ1-1
CASSPDRGSEAFF
TGTGCCAGCAGCCCCGACAGGGGCTCGGAAGCTTTCTTT